A selection of T cell receptor beta chains follows, all from one sample in a study of human T cells and chemical hapten exposure. TCRdb analysed the RACE reads with MiXCR anew, one entry per CDR3 protein. The table has around 160,000 distinct CDR3 sequences, about 14% seen once; the top ten hold less than 2%. The sample here was whole blood, taken in connection with sensitization to the hapten diphenylcyclopropenone (DPC). The source is a woman younger than 45 with alopecia areata. Some clones in this sample may be carry-over from other donors' samples. Both conserved end residues are part of each CDR3. Each record gives: clone size, J gene, D gene, V gene, CDR3 protein, CDR3 DNA. The D gene is left open where the match is weak. Size values are once, few and many counts, or a class for expanded clones, and some rows have none.

-,TRBJ2-1,-,TRBV5-5,CASSLGGPIGNEQFF,TGTGCCAGCAGCTTGGGAGGGCCAATCGGCAATGAGCAGTTCTTC
few,TRBJ2-2,-,TRBV6-6,CVSKYRFGTGELFF,TGTGTCAGCAAATACAGGTTCGGCACCGGGGAGCTGTTTTTT
-,TRBJ2-6,-,TRBV7-2,CASSLLANGANVLTF,TGTGCCAGCAGCCTCCTAGCGAACGGGGCCAACGTCCTGACTTTC
many,TRBJ2-3,-,TRBV28,CASSWGRNWATDTQYF,TGTGCCAGCAGTTGGGGAAGAAACTGGGCCACAGATACGCAGTATTTT
-,TRBJ1-6,TRBD1,TRBV6-5,CASRLRGLANSPLHF,TGTGCCAGCAGGCTCAGGGGGCTGGCTAATTCACCCCTCCACTTT
-,TRBJ2-1,-,TRBV7-8,CASSFIRGAYNEQFF,TGTGCCAGCAGTTTTATCAGGGGCGCCTACAATGAGCAGTTCTTC
few,TRBJ1-1,-,TRBV4-2,CASSSQERANTEAFF,TGTGCCAGCAGCTCCCAAGAGCGGGCCAACACTGAAGCTTTCTTT
many,TRBJ1-3,-,TRBV30,CAWSGGNGNTIYF,TGTGCCTGGAGTGGCGGGAACGGAAACACCATATATTTT
many,TRBJ2-1,TRBD2,TRBV12-3/TRBV12-4,CASSFGGVMNEQFF,TGTGCCAGCAGTTTCGGGGGGGTTATGAATGAGCAGTTCTTC
-,TRBJ2-7,TRBD2,TRBV27,CASPPLRREIKEQYF,TGTGCCAGCCCACCGCTGAGGCGGGAGATCAAGGAGCAGTACTTC
many,TRBJ2-5,TRBD2,TRBV20-1,CSARTSGVPVETQYF,TGCAGTGCTAGGACTAGCGGGGTGCCCGTGGAGACCCAGTACTTC
-,TRBJ2-1,TRBD2,TRBV6-5,CASSPTVGGSGRNEQFF,TGTGCCAGCAGCCCCACCGTGGGAGGGAGCGGGCGCAATGAGCAGTTCTTC
-,TRBJ1-5,TRBD1,TRBV7-8,CASSQGQGGQPQHF,TGTGCCAGCAGCCAGGGACAGGGCGGTCAGCCCCAGCATTTT
few,TRBJ1-1,TRBD1,TRBV12-3/TRBV12-4,CASSPRQGGTDTEASF,TGTGCCAGCAGTCCCAGACAGGGGGGTACGGACACTGAAGCTTCCTTT
many,TRBJ2-1,-,TRBV28,CASSLGVGEQFF,TGTGCCAGCAGTTTAGGGGTTGGTGAGCAGTTCTTC
-,TRBJ1-3,-,TRBV30,CAWSFPQGATIYF,TGTGCCTGGAGTTTTCCGCAGGGAGCCACCATATATTTT
-,TRBJ2-3,-,TRBV3-1,CASSQVVGTQYF,TGTGCCAGCAGCCAAGTTGTTGGTACGCAGTATTTT
-,TRBJ2-1,-,TRBV7-2,CASSSPQRGLAITGEQFF,TGTGCCAGCAGCTCCCCTCAGAGGGGGTTAGCTATAACGGGTGAGCAGTTCTTC
-,TRBJ2-2,-,TRBV29-1,CSVDMAGRSSGELFF,TGCAGCGTTGACATGGCAGGGCGGTCGTCCGGGGAGCTGTTTTTT
-,TRBJ1-2,-,TRBV5-1,CASSLSPAVSVCGYTF,TGCGCCAGCAGCTTATCCCCGGCCGTATCCGTCTGTGGCTACACCTTC
-,TRBJ2-3,TRBD1,TRBV20-1,CSASPRGISTDTQYF,TGCAGTGCCTCACCCAGGGGGATTAGCACAGATACGCAGTATTTT
-,TRBJ1-4,-,TRBV2,CASSARTNEKLFF,TGTGCCAGCAGTGCGAGGACTAATGAAAAACTGTTTTTT
-,TRBJ1-2,-,TRBV7-9,CASSLGVAGLNYGYTF,TGTGCCAGCAGCTTAGGGGTCGCTGGGCTTAACTATGGCTACACCTTC
few,TRBJ1-2,-,TRBV19,CASSTQVQRPGYTF,TGTGCCAGTAGTACACAAGTTCAAAGGCCTGGCTACACCTTC
few,TRBJ1-2,-,TRBV20-1,CSARVAGHTSGYTF,TGCAGTGCTAGAGTCGCGGGACATACTTCTGGCTACACCTTC
few,TRBJ2-3,-,TRBV3-1,CASSQGLVEDTQYF,TGTGCCAGCAGCCAGGGTCTAGTCGAAGATACGCAGTATTTT
many,TRBJ1-1,-,TRBV20-1,CSASGWGRANTEAFF,TGCAGTGCTAGTGGTTGGGGGCGCGCGAACACTGAAGCTTTCTTT
many,TRBJ2-7,-,TRBV11-2,CASSPSLGGIIF,TGTGCCAGCAGCCCCTCGCTGGGGGGAATCATCTTC
few,TRBJ2-2,-,TRBV5-1,CASSSMTDTGELFF,TGCGCCAGCAGCTCGATGACAGATACCGGGGAGCTGTTTTTT
few,TRBJ2-3,-,TRBV15,CATSPLTGSPTDTQYF,TGTGCCACCAGCCCTCTAACAGGGTCCCCCACAGATACGCAGTATTTT
many,TRBJ2-1,-,TRBV5-1,CASSFSRVDPNEQFF,TGCGCCAGCAGCTTTTCCAGGGTTGATCCCAATGAGCAGTTCTTC
-,TRBJ2-3,-,TRBV29-1,CSVEGETDTQYF,TGCAGCGTTGAAGGAGAGACAGATACGCAGTATTTT
few,TRBJ2-2,-,TRBV15,CATSPGHLNTGELFF,TGTGCCACCAGCCCGGGACACCTAAACACCGGGGAGCTGTTTTTT